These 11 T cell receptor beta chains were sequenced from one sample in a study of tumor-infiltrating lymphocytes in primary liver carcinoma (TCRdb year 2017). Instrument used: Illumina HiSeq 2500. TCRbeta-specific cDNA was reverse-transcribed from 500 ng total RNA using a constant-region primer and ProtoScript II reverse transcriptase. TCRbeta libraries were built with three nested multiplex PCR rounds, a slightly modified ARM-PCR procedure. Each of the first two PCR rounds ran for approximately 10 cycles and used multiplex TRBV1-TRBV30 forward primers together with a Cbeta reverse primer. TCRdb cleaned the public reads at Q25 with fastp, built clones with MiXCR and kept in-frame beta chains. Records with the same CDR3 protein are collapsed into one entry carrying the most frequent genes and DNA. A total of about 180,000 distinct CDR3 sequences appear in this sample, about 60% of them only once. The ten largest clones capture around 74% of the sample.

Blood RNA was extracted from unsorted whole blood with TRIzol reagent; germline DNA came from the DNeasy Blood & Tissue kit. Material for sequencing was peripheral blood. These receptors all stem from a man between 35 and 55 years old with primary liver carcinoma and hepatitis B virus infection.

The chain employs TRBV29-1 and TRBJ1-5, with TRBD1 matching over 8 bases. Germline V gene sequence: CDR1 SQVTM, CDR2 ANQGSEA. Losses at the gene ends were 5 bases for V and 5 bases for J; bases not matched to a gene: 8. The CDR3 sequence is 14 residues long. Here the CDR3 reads CSVLDRASDQPQHF. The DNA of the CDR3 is TGCAGCGTTCTGGACAGGGCCTCCGATCAGCCCCAGCATTTT.

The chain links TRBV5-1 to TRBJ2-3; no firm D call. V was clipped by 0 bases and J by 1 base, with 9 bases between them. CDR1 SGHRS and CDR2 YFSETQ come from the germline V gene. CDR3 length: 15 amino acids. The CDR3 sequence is CASSLDTVGTDTQYF. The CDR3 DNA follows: TGCGCCAGCAGCTTGGATACAGTGGGCACAGATACGCAGTATTTT.

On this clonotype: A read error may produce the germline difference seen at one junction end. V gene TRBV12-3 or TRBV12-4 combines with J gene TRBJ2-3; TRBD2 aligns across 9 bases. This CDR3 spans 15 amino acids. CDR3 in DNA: TGTGCCAGCAGTCCCGCGACTAGCGGCACAGATATGCAGTATTTT. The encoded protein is CASSPATSGTDMQYF.

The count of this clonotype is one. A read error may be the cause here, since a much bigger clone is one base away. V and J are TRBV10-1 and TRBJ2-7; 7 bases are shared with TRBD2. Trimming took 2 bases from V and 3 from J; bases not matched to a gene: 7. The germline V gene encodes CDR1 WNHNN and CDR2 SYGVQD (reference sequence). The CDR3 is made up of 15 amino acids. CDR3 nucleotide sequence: TGCGCCAGCAGTGAGAGCCTAGCGGTAGGCTACGAGCAGTACTTC. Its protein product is CASSESLAVGYEQYF.

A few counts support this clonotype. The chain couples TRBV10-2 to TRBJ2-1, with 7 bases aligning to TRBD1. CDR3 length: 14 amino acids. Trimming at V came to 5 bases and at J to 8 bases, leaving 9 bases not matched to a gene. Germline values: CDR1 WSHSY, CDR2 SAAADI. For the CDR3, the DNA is TGCGCCAGCAGTCGACAGGGTGGGTTGGATGAGCAGTTCTTC. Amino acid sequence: CASSRQGGLDEQFF.

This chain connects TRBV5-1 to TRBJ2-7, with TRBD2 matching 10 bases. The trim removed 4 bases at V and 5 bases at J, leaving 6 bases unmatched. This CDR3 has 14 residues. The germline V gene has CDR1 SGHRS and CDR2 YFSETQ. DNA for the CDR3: TGCGCCAGCAGCCCCGGGACTAGCGAGGACGAGCAGTACTTC. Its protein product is CASSPGTSEDEQYF.

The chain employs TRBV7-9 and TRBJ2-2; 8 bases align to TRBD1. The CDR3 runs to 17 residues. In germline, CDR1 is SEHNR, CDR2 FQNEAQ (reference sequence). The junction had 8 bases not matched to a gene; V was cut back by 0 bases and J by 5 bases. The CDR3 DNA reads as TGTGCCAGCAGCTTAGCGACAGGGGTGGAAAGGACCGGGGAGCTGTTTTTT. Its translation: CASSLATGVERTGELFF.

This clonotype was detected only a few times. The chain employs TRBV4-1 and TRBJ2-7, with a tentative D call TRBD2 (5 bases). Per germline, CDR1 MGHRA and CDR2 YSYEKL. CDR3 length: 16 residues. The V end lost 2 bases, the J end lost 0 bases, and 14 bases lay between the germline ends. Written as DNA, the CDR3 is TGCGCCAGCAGCCAACATCTGGCGGGTCTCTCCTACGAGCAGTACTTC. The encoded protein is CASSQHLAGLSYEQYF.

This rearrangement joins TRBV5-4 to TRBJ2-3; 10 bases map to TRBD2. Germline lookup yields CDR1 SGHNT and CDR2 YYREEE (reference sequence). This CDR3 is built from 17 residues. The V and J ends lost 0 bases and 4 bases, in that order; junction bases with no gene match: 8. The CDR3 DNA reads TGTGCCAGCAGCTTGGAATCTAGCGGGAGTGGCGCAGATACGCAGTATTTT. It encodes CASSLESSGSGADTQYF.

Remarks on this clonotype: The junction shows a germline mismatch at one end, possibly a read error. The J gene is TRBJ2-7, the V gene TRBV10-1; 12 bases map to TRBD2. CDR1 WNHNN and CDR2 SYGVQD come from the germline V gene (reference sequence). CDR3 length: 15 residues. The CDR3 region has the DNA TGCGCCAGCAGTGAAGGACTAGCGGGATCCTACGAGCAGTATTTC. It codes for CASSEGLAGSYEQYF.

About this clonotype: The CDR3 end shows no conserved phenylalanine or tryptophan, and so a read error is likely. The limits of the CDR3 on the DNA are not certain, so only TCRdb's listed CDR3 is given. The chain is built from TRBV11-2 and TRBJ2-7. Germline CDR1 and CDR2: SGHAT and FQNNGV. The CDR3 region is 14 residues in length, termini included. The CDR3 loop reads CASSLTDGAHEQYS.